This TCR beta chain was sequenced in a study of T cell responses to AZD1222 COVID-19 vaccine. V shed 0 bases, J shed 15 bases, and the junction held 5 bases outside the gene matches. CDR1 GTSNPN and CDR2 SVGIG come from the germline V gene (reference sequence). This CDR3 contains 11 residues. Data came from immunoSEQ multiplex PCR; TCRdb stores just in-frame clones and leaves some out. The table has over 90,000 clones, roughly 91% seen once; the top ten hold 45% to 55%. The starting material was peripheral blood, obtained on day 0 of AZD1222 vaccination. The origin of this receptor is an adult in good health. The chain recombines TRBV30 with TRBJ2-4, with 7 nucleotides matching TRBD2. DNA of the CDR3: TGTGCCTGGAGTGTACTCGGGGGGACGTACTTC. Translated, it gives CAWSVLGGTYF.